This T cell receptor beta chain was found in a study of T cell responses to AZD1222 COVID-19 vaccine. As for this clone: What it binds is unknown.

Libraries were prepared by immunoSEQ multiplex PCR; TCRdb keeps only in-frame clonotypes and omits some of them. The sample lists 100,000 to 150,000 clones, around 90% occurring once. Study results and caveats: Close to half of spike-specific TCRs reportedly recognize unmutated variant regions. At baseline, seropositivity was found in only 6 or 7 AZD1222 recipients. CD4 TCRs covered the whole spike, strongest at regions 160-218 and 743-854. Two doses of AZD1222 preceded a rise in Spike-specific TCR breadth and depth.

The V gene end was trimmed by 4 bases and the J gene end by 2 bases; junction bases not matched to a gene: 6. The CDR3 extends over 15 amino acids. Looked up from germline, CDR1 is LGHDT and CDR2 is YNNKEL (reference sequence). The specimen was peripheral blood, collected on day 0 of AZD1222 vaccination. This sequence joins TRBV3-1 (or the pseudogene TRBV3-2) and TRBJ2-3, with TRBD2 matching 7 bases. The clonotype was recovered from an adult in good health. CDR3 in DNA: TGTGCCAGCAGCCTTTCTAGCGGCTACACAGATACGCAGTATTTT. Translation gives CASSLSSGYTDTQYF.